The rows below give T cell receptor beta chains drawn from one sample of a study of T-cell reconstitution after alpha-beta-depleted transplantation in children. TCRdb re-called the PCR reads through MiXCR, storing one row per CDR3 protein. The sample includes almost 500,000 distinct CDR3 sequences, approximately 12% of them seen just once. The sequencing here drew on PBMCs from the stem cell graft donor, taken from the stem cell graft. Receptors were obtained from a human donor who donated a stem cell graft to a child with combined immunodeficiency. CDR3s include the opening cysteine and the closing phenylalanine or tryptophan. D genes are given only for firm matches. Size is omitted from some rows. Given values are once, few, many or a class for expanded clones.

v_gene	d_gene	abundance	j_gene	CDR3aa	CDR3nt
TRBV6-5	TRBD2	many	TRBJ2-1	CASSYSSEREGHGEQFF	TGTGCCAGCAGTTACTCGTCCGAGCGGGAGGGCCATGGTGAGCAGTTCTTC
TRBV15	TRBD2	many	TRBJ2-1	CATSRGLAEDNEQFF	TGTGCCACCAGCAGAGGACTAGCGGAGGACAATGAGCAGTTCTTC
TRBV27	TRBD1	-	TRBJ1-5	CASSTTGGVNQPQHF	TGTGCCAGCAGTACGACAGGGGGAGTCAATCAGCCCCAGCATTTT
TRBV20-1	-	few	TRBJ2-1	CSADLYNEQFF	TGCAGTGCTGACCTCTACAATGAGCAGTTCTTC
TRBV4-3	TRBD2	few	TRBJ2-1	CASSQTSGGAHEQFF	TGCGCCAGCAGCCAAACTAGCGGGGGGGCCCATGAGCAGTTCTTC
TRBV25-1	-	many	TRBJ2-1	CAIARTDNEQFF	TGTGCCATCGCTCGGACGGACAATGAGCAGTTCTTC
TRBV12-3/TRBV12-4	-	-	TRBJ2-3	CASSFQDPSGTDTQYF	TGTGCCAGCAGTTTTCAGGACCCCTCGGGGACAGATACGCAGTATTTT
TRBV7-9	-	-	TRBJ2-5	CASNPPVTAGETQYF	TGTGCCAGCAACCCCCCCGTGACAGCTGGAGAGACCCAGTACTTC
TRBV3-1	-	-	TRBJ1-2	CASSQRQDEGYTF	TGTGCCAGCAGCCAACGGCAGGATGAAGGCTACACCTTC
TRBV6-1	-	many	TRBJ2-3	CASSKFQGADTQYF	TGTGCCAGCAGCAAATTTCAAGGGGCAGATACGCAGTATTTT
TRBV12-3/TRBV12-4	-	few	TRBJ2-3	CASSTGGVDTQYF	TGTGCCAGCAGTACAGGGGGGGTGGATACGCAGTATTTT
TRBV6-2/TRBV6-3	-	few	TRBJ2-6	CATRAALASSGANVLTF	TGTGCCACAAGGGCGGCGCTAGCTTCCTCTGGGGCCAACGTCCTGACTTTC
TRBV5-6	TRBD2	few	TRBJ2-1	CASSSLAGSGEQFF	TGTGCCAGCAGCTCCCTAGCGGGATCGGGTGAGCAGTTCTTC
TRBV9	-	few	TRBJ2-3	CASGSLSWGTDTQYF	TGTGCCAGCGGCTCGCTCTCCTGGGGCACAGATACGCAGTATTTT
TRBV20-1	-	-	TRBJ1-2	CSAHGGRSYGYTF	TGCAGTGCTCATGGCGGGCGGAGCTATGGCTACACCTTC
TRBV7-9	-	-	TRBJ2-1	CASSLERGSVNEQFF	TGTGCCAGCAGCTTAGAAAGGGGGTCGGTTAATGAGCAGTTCTTC
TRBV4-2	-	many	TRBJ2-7	CASSQEEEQYF	TGTGCCAGCAGCCAGGAAGAAGAGCAGTACTTC
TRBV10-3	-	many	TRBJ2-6	CATVPSGANVLTF	TGTGCCACTGTCCCCTCTGGGGCCAACGTCCTGACTTTC
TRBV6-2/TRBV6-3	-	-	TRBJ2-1	CASSYLARPPYNEQFF	TGTGCCAGCAGTTACTTGGCCCGACCCCCCTACAATGAGCAGTTCTTC
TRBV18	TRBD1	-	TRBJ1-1	CASSPPGQSRNTEAFF	TGTGCCAGCTCACCACCGGGACAGAGTCGCAACACTGAAGCTTTCTTT
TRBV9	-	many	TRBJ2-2	CASSVVRNTGELFF	TGTGCCAGCAGCGTAGTGAGAAACACCGGGGAGCTGTTTTTT
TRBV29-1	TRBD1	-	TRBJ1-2	CSVVWGQGNLHGYTF	TGCAGCGTTGTTTGGGGACAGGGGAATCTTCATGGCTACACCTTC
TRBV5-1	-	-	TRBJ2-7	CASSGDYEQYF	TGCGCCAGCAGCGGGGACTACGAGCAGTACTTC
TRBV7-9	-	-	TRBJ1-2	CASSLGREDGYTF	TGTGCCAGCAGCTTAGGCCGCGAGGATGGCTACACCTTC
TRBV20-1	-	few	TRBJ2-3	CSAPGGGTTDTQYF	TGCAGTGCGCCCGGGGGCGGCACCACAGATACGCAGTATTTT
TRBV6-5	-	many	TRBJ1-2	CASSTPRGGYTF	TGTGCCAGCAGTACCCCCAGGGGTGGCTACACCTTC
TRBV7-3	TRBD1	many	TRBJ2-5	CASSLGQDRTLETQYF	TGTGCCAGCAGCTTGGGACAGGATAGGACTTTGGAGACCCAGTACTTC
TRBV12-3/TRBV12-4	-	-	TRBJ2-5	CASSFVLGLLRVYQETQYF	TGTGCCAGCAGTTTCGTCCTGGGACTGCTACGGGTATACCAAGAGACCCAGTACTTC
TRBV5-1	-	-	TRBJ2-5	CASRLTGGGETQYF	TGCGCCAGCAGGCTGACAGGAGGAGGGGAGACCCAGTACTTC
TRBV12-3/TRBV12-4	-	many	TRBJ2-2	CASSWASRTGELFF	TGTGCCAGCAGTTGGGCCTCGAGGACCGGGGAGCTGTTTTTT
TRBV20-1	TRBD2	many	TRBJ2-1	CSARRLAGASYNEQFF	TGCAGTGCTAGGAGACTAGCGGGGGCCTCCTACAATGAGCAGTTCTTC
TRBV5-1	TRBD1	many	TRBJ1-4	CASSYGQGSEKLFF	TGCGCCAGCAGTTATGGACAGGGGAGTGAAAAACTGTTTTTT
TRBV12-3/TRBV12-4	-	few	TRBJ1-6	CASSLVSTYNSPLHF	TGTGCCAGCAGTTTGGTATCGACCTATAATTCACCCCTCCACTTT
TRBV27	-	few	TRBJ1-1	CASRIGGVTEAFF	TGTGCCAGCAGAATAGGGGGGGTCACTGAAGCTTTCTTT
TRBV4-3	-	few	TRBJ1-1	CASSQQPGDTEAFF	TGCGCCAGCAGCCAACAACCCGGGGACACTGAAGCTTTCTTT